The 14 T cell receptor beta chains listed next were all sequenced from one sample in a study of T cells in Graves' hyperthyroidism and ophthalmopathy. Using RNA transcripts as the source, TCR beta CDR3 regions were amplified. The study used the HTBI primer set for a first-round RT-PCR of the TCR CDR3. TCRdb called the multiplex PCR reads again in MiXCR, with one record for every CDR3 protein. The sample consists of fewer than 850,000 distinct CDR3 sequences, roughly 17% of them appearing once. What was sequenced was blood. These receptors were collected from a man aged 45-65 years with Graves' hyperthyroidism.

At least ten counts were recorded for this clonotype. V gene TRBV3-1 combines with J gene TRBJ2-5, with D hard to call. The length of the CDR3 is 13 residues. V lost 1 base and J 3 bases, leaving 6 bases between the germline ends. CDR1 LGHDT and CDR2 YNNKEL come from the germline V gene (reference sequence). CDR3 amino acids: CASSQVTKETQYF. In DNA, the CDR3 is TGTGCCAGCAGCCAAGTCACGAAAGAGACCCAGTACTTC.

A word on this clonotype: A read error may be the cause here, since a much bigger clone is one base away. The V and J genes are TRBV10-3 and TRBJ2-3; D possibly uses TRBD1 or TRBD2 (6 bases each). The V and J ends lost 6 bases and 6 bases respectively, with 16 bases between them. CDR3 length: 14 residues. Per the germline V gene, CDR1 is ENHRY and CDR2 is SYGVKD. This CDR3 is CAIRGGQWGDTQYF. The CDR3 DNA follows: TGTGCCATCAGGGGAGGACAGTGGGGCGATACGCAGTATTTT.

This clonotype was detected many times. The chain combines TRBV11-2 with TRBJ2-7, with D possibly matching TRBD1 (5 bases). The CDR3 sequence is 17 residues long. The germline V and J ends were trimmed by 1 base and 3 bases, with 19 bases remaining between them. The germline V gene encodes CDR1 SGHAT and CDR2 FQNNGV. The CDR3 loop reads CASSLALGGAVHYEQYF. CDR3 nucleotides: TGTGCCAGCAGCTTAGCTCTGGGTGGGGCGGTACACTACGAGCAGTACTTC.

The chain joins TRBV5-6 to TRBJ2-1, with 9 bases that match TRBD2. Germline CDR1 SGHDT, CDR2 YYEEEE. This CDR3 comprises 18 residues. Trimming cost V 3 bases and J 3 bases; bases outside gene matches: 13. CDR3 DNA sequence: TGTGCCAGCAGCTCGGTTCAGGGCGGGAGGGGGAGCTACAATGAGCAGTTCTTC. It encodes CASSSVQGGRGSYNEQFF.

The V call is TRBV24-1, the J call TRBJ2-1, with D possibly matching TRBD1 (5 bases). This CDR3 comprises 15 residues. CDR1 is KGHDR, CDR2 SFDVKD, per germline. Trimming removed 10 bases from V and 3 bases from J, with 18 bases in between. CDR3 protein: CATRPRVSNYNEQFF. The CDR3 bases are TGTGCCACTAGACCCAGGGTATCCAACTACAATGAGCAGTTCTTC.

This clonotype was seen a single time. The rearrangement joins TRBV27 to TRBJ2-7; 10 nucleotides align to TRBD2. In germline, CDR1 is MNHEY, CDR2 SMNVEV (reference sequence). V trimming: 8 bases; J trimming: 4 bases; junction bases outside the gene matches: 11. The CDR3 runs to 15 residues. CDR3 protein: CASAGLAAAWYEQYF. CDR3 in DNA: TGTGCCAGCGCCGGACTAGCGGCCGCATGGTACGAGCAGTACTTC.

V gene TRBV6-2 or TRBV6-3 combines with J gene TRBJ1-1; no firm D call. Trimming took off 0 bases at V and 1 base at J, with 3 bases between the two ends. CDR1 is MNHEY and CDR2 is SVGEGT in the germline V gene. This CDR3 spans 13 amino acids. This CDR3 reads CASSYSSNTEAFF. CDR3 nucleotides: TGTGCCAGCAGTTACTCCTCGAACACTGAAGCTTTCTTT.

The V call is TRBV19, the J call TRBJ1-2; 7 bases are shared with TRBD1. The germline V gene encodes CDR1 LNHDA and CDR2 SQIVND (reference sequence). Trimming took 4 bases from V and 2 from J; bases not matched to a gene: 4. The CDR3 is 14 residues long. In DNA, the CDR3 is TGTGCCAGTAGTACGGGACAGCAGAACTATGGCTACACCTTC. Amino acids: CASSTGQQNYGYTF.

This clonotype came up a few times. J is TRBJ1-2 and V is TRBV28; TRBD1 agrees at 8 bases. Germline loops: CDR1 MDHEN, CDR2 SYDVKM. The CDR3 has 14 amino acids. V lost 2 bases to trimming and J lost 9 bases; unmatched junction nucleotides: 8. The DNA of the CDR3 is TGTGCCAGCAGTTTACGGACAGGGAGTTATAGCTACACCTTC. This translates into CASSLRTGSYSYTF.

Many counts were recorded for this clonotype. The chain combines TRBV20-1 with TRBJ2-5; 9 bases agree with TRBD2. V gave up 2 bases and J gave up 4 bases; unmatched junction bases: 17. The CDR3 is 18 residues long. Per the germline V gene, CDR1 is DFQATT and CDR2 is SNEGSKA (reference sequence). The CDR3 reads CSARSLSGRIMVLETQYF. The CDR3 DNA reads TGCAGTGCTAGATCCCTTAGCGGGAGAATAATGGTTCTAGAGACCCAGTACTTC.

A few counts support this clonotype. The chain uses TRBV12-3 or TRBV12-4 and TRBJ1-5; D remains unclear. The CDR3 runs to 15 residues. The germline V and J ends were trimmed by 2 bases and 0 bases, with 8 bases remaining between them. Here the CDR3 reads CASSLTRNSNQPQHF. The CDR3 coding sequence is TGTGCCAGCAGTTTAACTCGGAATAGCAATCAGCCCCAGCATTTT.

The rearrangement links TRBV7-9 to TRBJ1-5; D is unclear. The CDR3 spans 16 residues. The germline V gene has CDR1 SEHNR and CDR2 FQNEAQ (reference sequence). The V end was cut by 6 bases, the J end by 0 bases, with 15 bases between. The CDR3 sequence: CASSSTTRPSNQPQHF. CDR3 DNA: TGTGCCAGCAGTTCTACGACACGGCCTAGCAATCAGCCCCAGCATTTT. The full variable domain, rest sourced from reference TRBV7-9 and TRBJ1-5, is DTGVSQNPRHKITKRGQNVTFRCDPISEHNRLYWYRQTLGQGPEFLTYFQNEAQLEKSRLLSDRFSAERPKGSFSTLEIQRTEQGDSAMYLCASSSTTRPSNQPQHFGDGTRLSIL.

Ten or more counts support this clonotype. This rearrangement joins TRBV30 to TRBJ2-1; D remains ambiguous. Germline V gives CDR1 GTSNPN, CDR2 SVGIG (reference sequence). V was pared by 1 base and J by 7 bases, with 14 bases between. This CDR3 is built from 14 residues. The chain's CDR3 is CAWSGPRDWNEQFF. The CDR3 DNA reads TGTGCCTGGAGTGGCCCGCGAGATTGGAATGAGCAGTTCTTC.

This clonotype was picked up a small number of times. The genes are TRBV19 and TRBJ2-7; TRBD1 aligns across 12 bases. V was pared by 5 bases and J by 5 bases, with 10 bases of the junction left unmatched. The CDR3 sequence is 16 residues long. CDR1 and CDR2 (germline): LNHDA, SQIVND (reference sequence). CDR3 sequence (DNA): TGTGCCAGTAGTGAACTCCCGGGACAGGGGGCCGACGAGCAGTACTTC. Protein sequence: CASSELPGQGADEQYF. Full variable domain (remainder filled in from reference TRBV19 and TRBJ2-7): DGGITQSPKYLFRKEGQNVTLSCEQNLNHDAMYWYRQDPGQGLRLIYYSQIVNDFQKGDIAEGYSVSREKKESFPLTVTSAQKNPTAFYLCASSELPGQGADEQYFGPGTRLTVT.